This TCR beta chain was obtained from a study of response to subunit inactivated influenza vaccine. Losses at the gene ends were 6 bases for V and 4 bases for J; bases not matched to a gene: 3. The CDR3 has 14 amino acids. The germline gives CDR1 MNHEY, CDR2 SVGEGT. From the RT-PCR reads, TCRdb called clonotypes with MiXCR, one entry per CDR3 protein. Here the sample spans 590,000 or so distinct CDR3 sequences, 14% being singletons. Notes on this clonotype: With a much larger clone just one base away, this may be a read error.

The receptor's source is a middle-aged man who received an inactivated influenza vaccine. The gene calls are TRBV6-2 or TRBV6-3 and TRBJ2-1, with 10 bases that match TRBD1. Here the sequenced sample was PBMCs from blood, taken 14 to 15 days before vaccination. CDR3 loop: CASRRQGAYNEQFF. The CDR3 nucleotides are TGTGCCAGCAGGCGACAGGGGGCATACAATGAGCAGTTCTTC.